This T cell receptor beta chain was observed in a study of T cell repertoires in cytomegalovirus infection. Germline lookup yields CDR1 MNHGY and CDR2 SAAAGT. The CDR3 spans 15 residues. Trimming took 0 bases from V and 4 from J; bases not matched to a gene: 5. General observations from the study: Public TCR beta family frequency separated CMV-and-HLA carriers, including in an independent cohort.

Points on this clonotype: The antigen remains unidentified.

MiXCR was run by TCRdb on the reads, yielding one entry per CDR3 protein. This table has 700,000 to 950,000 distinct CDR3 sequences, roughly 33% appearing once. The origin of this receptor is a human donor in good health (CMV status not recorded). Some clones in this sample may be carry-over from other donors' samples. The chain is built from TRBV6-8 and TRBJ1-1; 7 bases are a match to TRBD1. Material: cultured CD8+ T cells from PBMCs, obtained from culture after CMV antigen stimulation. The CDR3 DNA reads as TGTGCCAGCAGTTACTCTGGCAGGGGGGTCACTGAAGCTTTCTTT. Its protein is CASSYSGRGVTEAFF.